The entry below describes one TCR beta chain. This entry comes from a study of T cell responses to AZD1222 COVID-19 vaccine. The assay was immunoSEQ multiplex PCR, and TCRdb's table has in-frame clones only and misses some. The data contain 120,000 to 150,000 clones, 88% of them seen just once; the ten biggest clones take up approximately 3.7%. Trimming took 4 bases from V and 7 from J, leaving 8 bases between them. CDR1 is LNHDA, CDR2 SQIVND, per germline (reference sequence). CDR3 length equals 12 residues. The sequencing here drew on peripheral blood, taken on day 0 of AZD1222 vaccination. The receptor was derived from an adult in good health. The rearrangement links TRBV19 to TRBJ2-1, with D uncertain. CDR3 residues: CASSNVGNEQFF. CDR3 DNA sequence: TGTGCCAGTAGTAACGTCGGGAATGAGCAGTTCTTC.